These 27 T cell receptor beta chains share one sample of origin, sequenced in a study of cytomegalovirus exposure and HLA in healthy donors. A multiplex PCR was run with 60 Vbeta primers and 13 Jbeta primers. Some clones are missing from TCRdb's copy, which holds only in-frame ones; the method was immunoSEQ multiplex PCR. Of around 30,000 clones listed, about 65% are singletons. Sequenced material: PBMCs. Receptor source: a man aged 50 or older in good health and CMV-seropositive.

The rearrangement uses TRBV6-5 and TRBJ2-3; 11 bases are a match to TRBD2. CDR1 and CDR2 from the germline V gene are MNHEY and SVGAGI. The CDR3 is 16 residues long. The J segment lost 4 bases and the V segment lost 4 bases, leaving 7 bases of the junction unmatched. As DNA, the CDR3 is TGTGCCAGCAGTTCCTTTAGCGGGGGGGATTCAGATACGCAGTATTTT. Translation gives CASSSFSGGDSDTQYF.

Points on this clone: The junction and the germline gene differ at one end; a read error may be behind it. V is TRBV30 and J is TRBJ1-1; D unclear. Germline V gene sequence: CDR1 GTSNPN, CDR2 SVGIG (reference sequence). The CDR3 loop spans 12 amino acids. Here the CDR3 reads CAWSVLLEALSF. Written as DNA, the CDR3 is TGTGCCTGGAGTGTACTCCTGGAGGCCTTATCTTTT.

The chain has TRBV6-5 and TRBJ2-7, with no clear D. There are 14 residues in the CDR3. Between the trimmed V and J ends, which lost 4 bases and 0 bases, there was a span of 10 bases. CDR1 is MNHEY, CDR2 SVGAGI, per germline. The CDR3 region has the DNA TGTGCCAGCAGTTGGGCGCCCAGCTCCTACGAGCAGTACTTC. This gives the protein CASSWAPSSYEQYF.

The rearrangement joins TRBV6-1 to TRBJ1-4, with a weak D call TRBD1 (5 bases). The CDR3 extends over 12 amino acids. CDR1 and CDR2 (germline): MNHNS, SASEGT. Trimming stripped 2 bases from V and 8 bases from J, with 6 bases between. The CDR3 coding sequence is TGTGCCAGCAGTGAAAACAGGGAAAAACTGTTTTTT. Translated: CASSENREKLFF.

V usage is TRBV5-1 and J usage is TRBJ1-6, with D possibly TRBD1 on 6 matching bases. Germline CDR1 and CDR2: SGHRS and YFSETQ. This CDR3 spans 17 amino acids. V dropped 0 bases and J dropped 6 bases, with 16 bases sitting between them. The CDR3 coding sequence is TGCGCCAGCAGCTTGGGAGGACAGCCCTTCCTTAATTCACCCCTCCACTTT. It is translated as CASSLGGQPFLNSPLHF. The variable domain in full, completed from reference TRBV5-1 and TRBJ1-6, reads KAGVTQTPRYLIKTRGQQVTLSCSPISGHRSVSWYQQTPGQGLQFLFEYFSETQRNKGNFPGRFSGRQFSNSRSEMNVSTLELGDSALYLCASSLGGQPFLNSPLHFGNGTRLTVT.

This clone was seen more than once but under ten times. The J gene is TRBJ2-3, the V gene TRBV9; 15 bases line up with TRBD2. CDR1 is SGDLS and CDR2 is YYNGEE in the germline V gene. The CDR3 is made up of 17 amino acids. V gave up 4 bases and J gave up 6 bases; unmatched junction bases: 9. The CDR3 loop is CASSLIGLAGGQDTQYF. Written as DNA, the CDR3 is TGTGCCAGCAGCCTCATTGGACTAGCGGGGGGGCAGGATACGCAGTATTTT.

The rearrangement uses TRBV5-1 and TRBJ2-7, with 9 bases matching TRBD1. Trimming at V came to 0 bases and at J to 2 bases, leaving 3 bases not matched to a gene. CDR3 length: 15 amino acids. Germline assignment: CDR1 SGHRS and CDR2 YFSETQ. CDR3 nucleotide sequence: TGCGCCAGCAGCTTGGCCGGGACAGGGACCTACGAGCAGTACTTC. Its protein is CASSLAGTGTYEQYF. The full variable domain, with the rest looked up from reference TRBV5-1 and TRBJ2-7, is KAGVTQTPRYLIKTRGQQVTLSCSPISGHRSVSWYQQTPGQGLQFLFEYFSETQRNKGNFPGRFSGRQFSNSRSEMNVSTLELGDSALYLCASSLAGTGTYEQYFGPGTRLTVT.

V usage is TRBV18 and J usage is TRBJ1-2, with TRBD1 matching over 10 bases. J gave up 2 bases and V 3 bases, and 3 bases lay outside the gene matches. Germline CDR1 reads KGHSH; CDR2 reads LQKENI. This CDR3 comprises 15 residues. The CDR3 sequence is CASSPRGQGNYGYTF. The CDR3 bases are TGTGCCAGCTCACCTCGGGGACAGGGGAACTATGGCTACACCTTC.

The chain uses TRBV29-1 and TRBJ1-2; D is uncertain. The CDR3 extends over 11 amino acids. Trimming removed 7 bases at V and 8 bases at J, with 14 bases between. The germline V gene encodes CDR1 SQVTM and CDR2 ANQGSEA. CDR3 in DNA: TGCAGCGCCCTAGGTCCCTGGGGCTACACCTTC. Protein: CSALGPWGYTF.

About this clone itself: Other DNA sequences from this sample encode an identical CDR3 as well. V and J are TRBV30 and TRBJ1-2; D perhaps matches TRBD1 (6 bases). Trimming took 4 bases from V and 2 from J, leaving 11 bases between them. This CDR3 is 13 amino acids long. The germline V gene has CDR1 GTSNPN and CDR2 SVGIG (reference sequence). CDR3 nucleotides: TGTGCCTGGAATAGTCAGGGGAACTATGGCTACACCTTC. It is translated as CAWNSQGNYGYTF.

This clone was seen only a few times. CDR3 protein: CASSEVQWGYTF. The CDR3 nucleotides read TGTGCCAGCAGTGAAGTACAGTGGGGCTACACCTTC. The rearrangement links TRBV6-1 to TRBJ1-2; D is uncertain. V gave up 1 base and J gave up 8 bases, with 8 bases separating them. CDR3 length: 12 amino acids. CDR1 and CDR2 (germline): MNHNS, SASEGT.

The chain recombines TRBV16 with TRBJ1-1; 8 positions agree with TRBD1. CDR3 length: 14 amino acids. V gave up 2 bases and J gave up 5 bases; unmatched junction bases: 4. Germline V lookup: CDR1 KGHSY, CDR2 FQNENV. The CDR3 DNA reads as TGTGCCAGCAGCCAAGGTACAGGGGGAACTGAAGCTTTCTTT. Its protein product is CASSQGTGGTEAFF.

This clone was seen a handful of times. This chain connects TRBV6-5 to TRBJ2-3; D is possibly TRBD2 (5 bases). Trimming removed 2 bases at V and 2 bases at J, with 11 bases between. The CDR3 spans 15 residues. Germline V gives CDR1 MNHEY, CDR2 SVGAGI. This chain's CDR3 is CASSYQAVPTDTQYF. The CDR3 region has the DNA TGTGCCAGCAGTTACCAAGCGGTGCCCACAGATACGCAGTATTTT.

This clone was seen only once. The chain has TRBV4-1 and TRBJ1-2; D is possibly TRBD1 (6 bases). This CDR3 is 15 amino acids long. Germline V lookup: CDR1 MGHRA, CDR2 YSYEKL. Trimming stripped 3 bases from V and 4 bases from J, with 15 bases between. The CDR3 is CASSQPEQGIYGYTF. The CDR3 DNA follows: TGCGCCAGCAGCCAGCCAGAACAGGGAATCTATGGCTACACCTTC.

The chain is built from TRBV30 and TRBJ2-7; TRBD1 matches 8 bases. The germline V gene encodes CDR1 GTSNPN and CDR2 SVGIG (reference sequence). V shed 5 bases, J shed 2 bases, and the junction held 2 bases outside the gene matches. The CDR3 extends over 12 amino acids. The CDR3 coding sequence is TGTGCCTGGCAGGGGGCCACCTACGAGCAGTACTTC. Its translation is CAWQGATYEQYF.

The CDR3: CASRPTGSTDTQYF. The CDR3 DNA sequence: TGCGCCAGCAGACCGACAGGGAGCACAGATACGCAGTATTTT. The chain is built from TRBV5-1 and TRBJ2-3, with 7 bases that match TRBD1. Per the germline V gene, CDR1 is SGHRS and CDR2 is YFSETQ. The CDR3 is 14 amino acids. V shed 5 bases, J shed 0 bases, and the junction held 3 bases outside the gene matches.

The chain recombines TRBV12-5 with TRBJ2-3; 12 positions match TRBD1. CDR1 is LGHNT, CDR2 FRNRAP, per germline. The CDR3 totals 17 residues. The V gene end was trimmed by 3 bases and the J gene end by 4 bases; junction bases not matched to a gene: 8. CDR3 sequence (DNA): TGTGCTAGTGGTTTAAAAGGGACAGGGGGCCGCTCAGATACGCAGTATTTT. Amino acids: CASGLKGTGGRSDTQYF.

This chain joins TRBV29-1 and TRBJ2-2; TRBD1 aligns across 7 bases. This CDR3 has 15 residues. Germline V gene lookup returns CDR1 SQVTM and CDR2 ANQGSEA. Losses at the gene ends were 1 base for V and 1 base for J; bases not matched to a gene: 3. In DNA, the CDR3 is TGCAGCGTTGAAGCCGGGACAGAGAACACCGGGGAGCTGTTTTTT. Protein sequence: CSVEAGTENTGELFF.

The chain has TRBV5-4 and TRBJ2-7; no clear D gene. The germline V and J ends were trimmed by 3 bases and 0 bases, with 10 bases remaining between them. The CDR3 sequence is 14 residues long. The V gene's germline CDR1 is SGHNT and CDR2 YYREEE (reference sequence). CDR3 amino acids: CASSSTRSSYEQYF. The CDR3 DNA is TGTGCCAGCAGCTCCACGCGGAGCTCCTACGAGCAGTACTTC.

Remarks on this clone: The junction and the germline gene differ at one end; a read error may be behind it. This sequence joins TRBV30 and TRBJ2-5, with TRBD2 identical over 8 bases. Germline CDR1 reads GTSNPN; CDR2 reads SVGIG (reference sequence). The CDR3 totals 16 residues. The CDR3 reads CAWSPGTSGPQGTQYF. For the CDR3, the DNA is TGTGCCTGGAGTCCCGGGACTAGTGGGCCTCAAGGGACCCAGTACTTC.

This clone was counted only a few times. This chain uses TRBV6-5 with TRBJ1-1; a weak D match, TRBD1 (5 bases). CDR3 length: 14 residues. Trimming stripped 7 bases from V and 3 bases from J, with 15 bases between. Germline assignment: CDR1 MNHEY and CDR2 SVGAGI. The CDR3 DNA sequence: TGTGCCAGCAATGCAGGGCGGGGGGACACTGAAGCTTTCTTT. Protein sequence: CASNAGRGDTEAFF.

This clone was recorded once. The chain couples TRBV6-5 to TRBJ2-2, with D unresolved. The CDR3 is 12 residues long. CDR1 and CDR2 (germline): MNHEY, SVGAGI. The V end was cut by 4 bases, the J end by 3 bases, with 3 bases between. CDR3 loop: CASSSYTGELFF. CDR3 nucleotide sequence: TGTGCCAGCAGTTCTTACACCGGGGAGCTGTTTTTT.

This chain uses TRBV19 with TRBJ1-4, with D maybe TRBD1 (6 bases). This CDR3 has 15 residues. Germline lookup yields CDR1 LNHDA and CDR2 SQIVND (reference sequence). V was shortened by 3 bases and J by 1 base, with 9 bases between the two germline ends. The CDR3 region is CASSMRRGTNEKLFF. The CDR3 bases are TGTGCCAGTAGTATGCGCAGGGGAACTAATGAAAAACTGTTTTTT. Based on the CDR3 plus reference TRBV19 and TRBJ1-4, the full variable domain is DGGITQSPKYLFRKEGQNVTLSCEQNLNHDAMYWYRQDPGQGLRLIYYSQIVNDFQKGDIAEGYSVSREKKESFPLTVTSAQKNPTAFYLCASSMRRGTNEKLFFGSGTQLSVL.

This clone has a handful of counts. The V gene is TRBV5-6, the J gene TRBJ2-1, with 8 nucleotides matching TRBD1. J gave up 5 bases and V 3 bases, and 7 bases lay outside the gene matches. CDR1 and CDR2 from the germline V gene are SGHDT and YYEEEE. This CDR3 region has 15 residues. CDR3: CASSSRQGINNEQFF. The DNA for the CDR3 is TGTGCCAGCAGCTCCAGACAGGGGATTAACAATGAGCAGTTCTTC.

This clone has more than one count but fewer than ten. V is TRBV7-8 and J is TRBJ1-5, with TRBD1 as a possible D gene (5 bases). Germline V lookup: CDR1 SGHVS, CDR2 FQNEAQ. The CDR3 is made up of 14 amino acids. Trimming took off 5 bases at V and 1 base at J, with 9 bases between the two ends. The chain's CDR3 is CASSVTESNQPQHF. CDR3 coding DNA: TGTGCCAGCAGCGTGACAGAGAGCAATCAGCCCCAGCATTTT.

This chain uses TRBV7-2 with TRBJ2-7; possible D gene TRBD2, 5 bases. CDR1 SGHTA and CDR2 FQGNSA come from the germline V gene. The V end lost 5 bases, the J end lost 0 bases, and 14 bases lay between the germline ends. The CDR3 is 15 residues long. DNA for the CDR3: TGTGCCAGCAGCCCTAGCCGGGCGGTCTCCTACGAGCAGTACTTC. Translating gives CASSPSRAVSYEQYF.

The chain links TRBV29-1 to TRBJ1-1; D uncertain. Trimming stripped 5 bases from V and 1 base from J, with 5 bases between. There are 11 residues in the CDR3. Germline CDR1 is SQVTM and CDR2 is ANQGSEA. This CDR3 reads CSVYGNTEAFF. The CDR3 DNA sequence: TGCAGCGTTTACGGGAACACTGAAGCTTTCTTT.